The clone carrying this T cell receptor beta chain appeared once. Treatment in this sample: oral pan-JAK inhibitor, 5-10 mg twice daily. RNA, once extracted, was reverse transcribed into cDNA for use as the sequencing template. Sequencing used immunoSEQ multiplex PCR; TCRdb keeps in-frame clones, though not all of them. The data hold 150,000 to 200,000 clones, with around 49% observed a single time. The data stem from a study of CD8+ T cells in alopecia areata. The sequence was obtained from a human donor with alopecia areata. Sequencing used CD8+ T cells sorted from blood, obtained at approximately week 52, from a patient treated with tofacitinib.

The CDR3 here is CASSYSAGRVGLLFF. The CDR3 DNA reads as TGTGCCAGCAGTTACTCCGCAGGGCGGGTAGGATTACTGTTTTTT. The genes are TRBV6-5 and TRBJ1-4; a possible D gene is TRBD1 (5 bases). CDR3 length: 15 residues. Germline V gives CDR1 MNHEY, CDR2 SVGAGI. Trimming took off 0 bases at V and 13 bases at J, with 18 bases between the two ends.